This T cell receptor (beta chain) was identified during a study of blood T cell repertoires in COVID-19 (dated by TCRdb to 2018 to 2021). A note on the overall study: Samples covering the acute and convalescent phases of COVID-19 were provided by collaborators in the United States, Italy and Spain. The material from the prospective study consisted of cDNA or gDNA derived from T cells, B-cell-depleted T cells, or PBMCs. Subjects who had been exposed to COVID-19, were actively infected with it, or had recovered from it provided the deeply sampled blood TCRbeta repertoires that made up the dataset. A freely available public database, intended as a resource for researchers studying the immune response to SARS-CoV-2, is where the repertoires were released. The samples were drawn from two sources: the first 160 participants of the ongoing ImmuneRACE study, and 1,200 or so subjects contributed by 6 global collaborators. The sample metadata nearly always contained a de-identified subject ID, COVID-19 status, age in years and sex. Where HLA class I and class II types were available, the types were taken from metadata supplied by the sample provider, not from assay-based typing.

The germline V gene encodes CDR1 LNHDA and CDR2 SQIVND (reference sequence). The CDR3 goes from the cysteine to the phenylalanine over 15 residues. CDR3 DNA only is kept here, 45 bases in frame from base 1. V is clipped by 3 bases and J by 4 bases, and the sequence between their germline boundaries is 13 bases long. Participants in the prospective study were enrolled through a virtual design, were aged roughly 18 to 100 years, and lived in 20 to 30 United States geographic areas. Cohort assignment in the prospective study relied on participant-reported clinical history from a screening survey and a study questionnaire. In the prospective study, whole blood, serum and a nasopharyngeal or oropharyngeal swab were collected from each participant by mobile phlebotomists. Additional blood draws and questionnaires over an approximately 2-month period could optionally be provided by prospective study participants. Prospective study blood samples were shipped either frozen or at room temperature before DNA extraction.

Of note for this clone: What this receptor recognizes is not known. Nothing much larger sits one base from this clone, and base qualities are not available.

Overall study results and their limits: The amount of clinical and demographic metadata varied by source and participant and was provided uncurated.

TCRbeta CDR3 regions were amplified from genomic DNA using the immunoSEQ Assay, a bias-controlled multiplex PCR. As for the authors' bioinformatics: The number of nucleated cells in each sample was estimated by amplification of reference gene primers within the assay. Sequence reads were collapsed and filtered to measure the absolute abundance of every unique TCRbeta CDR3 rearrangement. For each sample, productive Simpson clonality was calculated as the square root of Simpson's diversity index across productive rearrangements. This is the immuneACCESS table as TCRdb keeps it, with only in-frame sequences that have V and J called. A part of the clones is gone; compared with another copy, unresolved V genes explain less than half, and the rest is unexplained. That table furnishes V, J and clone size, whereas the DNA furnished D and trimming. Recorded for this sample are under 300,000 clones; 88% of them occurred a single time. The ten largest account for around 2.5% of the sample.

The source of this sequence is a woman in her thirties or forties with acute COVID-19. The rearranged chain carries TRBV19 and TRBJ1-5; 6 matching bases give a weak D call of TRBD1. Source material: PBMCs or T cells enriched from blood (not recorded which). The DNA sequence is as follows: TGTGCCAGTAGTATGGACAGCGCGGCTAATCAGCCCCAGCATTTT. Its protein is CASSMDSAANQPQHF. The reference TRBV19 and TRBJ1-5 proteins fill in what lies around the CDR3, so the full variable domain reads DGGITQSPKYLFRKEGQNVTLSCEQNLNHDAMYWYRQDPGQGLRLIYYSQIVNDFQKGDIAEGYSVSREKKESFPLTVTSAQKNPTAFYLCASSMDSAANQPQHFGDGTRLSIL.